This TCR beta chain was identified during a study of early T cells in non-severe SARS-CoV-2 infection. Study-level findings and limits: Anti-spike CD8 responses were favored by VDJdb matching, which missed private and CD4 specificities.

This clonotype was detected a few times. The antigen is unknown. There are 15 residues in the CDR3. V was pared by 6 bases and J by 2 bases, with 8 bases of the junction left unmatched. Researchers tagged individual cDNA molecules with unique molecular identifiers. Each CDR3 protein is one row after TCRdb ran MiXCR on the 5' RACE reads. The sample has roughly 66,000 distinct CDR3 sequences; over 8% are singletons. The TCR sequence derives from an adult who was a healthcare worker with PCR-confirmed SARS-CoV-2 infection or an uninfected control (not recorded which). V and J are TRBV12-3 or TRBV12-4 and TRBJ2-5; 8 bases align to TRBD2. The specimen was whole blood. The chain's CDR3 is CASRSLAGLQETQYF. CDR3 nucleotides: TGTGCCAGCAGGTCTCTAGCGGGCCTACAAGAGACCCAGTACTTC.